This TCR beta chain was documented in a study of cytomegalovirus exposure and HLA in healthy donors. The overall study: As an earlier analysis found, 150 million to 200 million T cells yielded 100 million to 130 million unique TCR beta sequences.

The PCR ran on 60 Vbeta and 13 Jbeta primers. Clones were sequenced by immunoSEQ multiplex PCR, and TCRdb holds only the in-frame ones, with some missing. Of under 250,000 clones detected, 85% to 90% appear once; the ten largest clones hold around 1.2%. Findings and limits, study-wide: Later analysis showed most CMV-associated TCR beta chains appearing HLA-restricted. Within an earlier analysis, most TCR beta V segments proved productive either about 90% or about 30% of the time.

In the case of this clone: As yet, its antigen is unknown.

This CDR3 is 14 amino acids long. CDR1 is SGHRS and CDR2 is YFSETQ in the germline V gene. The donors gave bone marrow, and they were healthy. Source material: PBMCs. The source is a human donor in good health. The chain couples TRBV5-1 to TRBJ2-5, with D unresolved. The J call is in doubt because the DNA end fits TRBJ2-7 better. In DNA, the CDR3 is TGCGCCAGCAGCTTAGAGGCGCTATCCTACGAGCAGTACTTC. It specifies CASSLEALSYEQYF.